This TCR beta chain was sequenced for a study of T cells after yellow fever vaccination. Study-level results: Bulk-population clonotypes that are abundant could appear as contaminants in FACS-sorted repertoires.

A single record per CDR3 protein comes from TCRdb applying MiXCR to the 5' RACE reads. The sample has some 670,000 distinct CDR3 sequences, approximately 13% seen once. A few counts support this clonotype. Its antigen remains unidentified. The CDR3 consists of 15 residues. The ends lost 6 bases at V and 1 base at J; junction bases unmatched: 5. Germline loops: CDR1 ENHRY, CDR2 SYGVKD. The rearrangement joins TRBV10-3 to TRBJ2-1; 8 positions match TRBD1. This specimen consisted of PBMCs, obtained on the day of the yellow fever booster vaccination. The TCR originated in a man aged 30 to 45 who received the YFV17D yellow fever vaccine. CDR3 nucleotides: TGTGCCATCAGGGGTTGGGACAGGTCCTACAATGAGCAGTTCTTC. Translated: CAIRGWDRSYNEQFF.